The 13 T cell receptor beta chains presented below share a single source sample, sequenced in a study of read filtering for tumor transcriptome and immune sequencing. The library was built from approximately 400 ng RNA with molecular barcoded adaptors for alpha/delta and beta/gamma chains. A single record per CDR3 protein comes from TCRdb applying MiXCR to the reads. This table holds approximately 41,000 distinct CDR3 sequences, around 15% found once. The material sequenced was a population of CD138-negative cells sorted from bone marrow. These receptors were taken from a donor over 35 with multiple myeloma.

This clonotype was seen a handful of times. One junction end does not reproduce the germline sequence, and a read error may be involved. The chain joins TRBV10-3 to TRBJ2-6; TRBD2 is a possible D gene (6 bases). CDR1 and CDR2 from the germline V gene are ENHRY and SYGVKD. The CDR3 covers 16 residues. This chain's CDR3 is CATYQTGEAGANVQTF. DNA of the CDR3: TGTGCCACCTACCAGACGGGGGAGGCTGGGGCCAACGTCCAGACATTC.

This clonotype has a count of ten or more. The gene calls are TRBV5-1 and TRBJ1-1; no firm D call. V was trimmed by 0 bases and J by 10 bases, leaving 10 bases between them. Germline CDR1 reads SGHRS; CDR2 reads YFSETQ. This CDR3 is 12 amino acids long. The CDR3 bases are TGCGCCAGCAGCTTGGATGGGGTAGGAGCTTTCTTT. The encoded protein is CASSLDGVGAFF.

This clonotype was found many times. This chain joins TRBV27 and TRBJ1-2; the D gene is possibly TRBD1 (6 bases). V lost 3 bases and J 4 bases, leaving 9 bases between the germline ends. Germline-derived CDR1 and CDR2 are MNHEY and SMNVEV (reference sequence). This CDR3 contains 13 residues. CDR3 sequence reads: CASSFTGSYGYTF. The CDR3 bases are TGTGCCAGCAGTTTTACAGGGTCCTATGGCTACACCTTC.

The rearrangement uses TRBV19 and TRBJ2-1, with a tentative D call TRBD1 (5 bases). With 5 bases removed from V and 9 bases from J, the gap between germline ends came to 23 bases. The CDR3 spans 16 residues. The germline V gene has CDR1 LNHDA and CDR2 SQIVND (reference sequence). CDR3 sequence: CASSQRRVSTDSEQFF. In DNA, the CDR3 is TGTGCCAGTAGTCAGCGCAGGGTTTCCACCGACAGTGAGCAGTTCTTC.

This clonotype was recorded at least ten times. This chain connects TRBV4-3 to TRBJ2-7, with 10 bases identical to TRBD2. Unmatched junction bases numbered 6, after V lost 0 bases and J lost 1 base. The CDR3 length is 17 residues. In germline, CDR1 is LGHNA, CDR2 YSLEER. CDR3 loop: CASSQDLQTSGSYEQYF. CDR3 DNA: TGCGCCAGCAGCCAAGATCTACAGACTAGCGGGTCCTACGAGCAGTACTTC.

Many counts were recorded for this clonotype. The CDR3 sequence: CASRLGQLPLNTEAFF. Written as DNA, the CDR3 is TGTGCCAGCAGGTTGGGACAACTTCCCTTGAACACTGAAGCTTTCTTT. The chain employs TRBV2 and TRBJ1-1; maybe TRBD1 (6 bases). The length of the CDR3 is 16 residues. V was cut by 6 bases and J by 0 bases, with 17 bases left in between. Germline-derived CDR1 and CDR2 are SNHLY and FYNNEI.

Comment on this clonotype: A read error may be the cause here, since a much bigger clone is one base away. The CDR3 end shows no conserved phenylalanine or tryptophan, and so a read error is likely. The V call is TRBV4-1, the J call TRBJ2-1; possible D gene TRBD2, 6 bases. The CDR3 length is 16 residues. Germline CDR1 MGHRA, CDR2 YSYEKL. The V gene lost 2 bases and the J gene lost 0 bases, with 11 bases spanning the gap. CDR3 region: CASSQTAGSSYNEQFL. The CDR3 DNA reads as TGCGCCAGCAGCCAAACGGCGGGGAGCTCCTACAATGAGCAGTTCCTC.

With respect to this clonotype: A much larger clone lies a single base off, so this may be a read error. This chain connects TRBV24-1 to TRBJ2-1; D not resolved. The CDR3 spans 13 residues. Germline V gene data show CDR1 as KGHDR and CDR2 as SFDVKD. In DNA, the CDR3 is TGTGCCACCAGCCACCTTCGGGCAAGTGAGCGGTTCTTC. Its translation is CATSHLRASERFF.

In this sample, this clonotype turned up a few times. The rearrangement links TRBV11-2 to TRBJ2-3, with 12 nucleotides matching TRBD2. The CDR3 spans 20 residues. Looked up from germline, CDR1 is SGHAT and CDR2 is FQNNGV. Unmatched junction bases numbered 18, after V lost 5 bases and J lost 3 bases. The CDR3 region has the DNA TGTGCCAGCAGCGGAAAAGGGGGGGCTAGCGGGAGGGGGCGGACAGATACGCAGTATTTT. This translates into CASSGKGGASGRGRTDTQYF.

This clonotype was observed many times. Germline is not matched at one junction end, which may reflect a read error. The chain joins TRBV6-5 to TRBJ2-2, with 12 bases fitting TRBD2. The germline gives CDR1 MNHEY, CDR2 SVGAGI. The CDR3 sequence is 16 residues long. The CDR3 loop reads CASSYSLAGGAGELLF. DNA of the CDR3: TGTGCCAGCAGTTACTCCCTAGCGGGAGGGGCCGGGGAGCTGCTTTTT.

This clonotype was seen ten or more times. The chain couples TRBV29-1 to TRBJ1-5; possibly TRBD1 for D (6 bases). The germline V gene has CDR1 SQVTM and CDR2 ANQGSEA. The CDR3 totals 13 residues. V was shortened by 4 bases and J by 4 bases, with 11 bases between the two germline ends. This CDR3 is CSVVTGRNQPQHF. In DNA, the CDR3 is TGCAGCGTTGTAACAGGGCGAAATCAGCCCCAGCATTTT.

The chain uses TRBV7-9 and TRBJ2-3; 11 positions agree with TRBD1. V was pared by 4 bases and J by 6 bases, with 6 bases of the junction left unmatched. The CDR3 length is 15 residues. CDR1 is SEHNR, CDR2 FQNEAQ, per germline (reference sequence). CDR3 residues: CASSSWTGGWDTQYF. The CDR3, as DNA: TGTGCCAGCAGCTCCTGGACAGGGGGCTGGGATACGCAGTATTTT.

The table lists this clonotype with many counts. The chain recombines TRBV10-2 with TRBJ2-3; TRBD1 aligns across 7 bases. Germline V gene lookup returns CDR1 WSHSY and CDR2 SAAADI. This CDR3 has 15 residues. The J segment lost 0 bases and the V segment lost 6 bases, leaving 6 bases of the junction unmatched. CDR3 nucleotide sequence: TGCGCCAGCAGGAAGGGGGCATCTAGCACAGATACGCAGTATTTT. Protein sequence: CASRKGASSTDTQYF.